The clone carrying this T cell receptor beta chain has only one observation. Its specificity is not known. Profiling relied on immunoSEQ multiplex PCR, and the TCRdb table lists in-frame clones only, not all of them. In the table there are about 19,000 clones, around 76% of which are singletons. ViraFEST assay sequencing came after antigen-specific CD4+ T cells were expanded with viral peptide pools. Researchers isolated CD4+ T cells once about eleven days of culture had elapsed. The infection with SARS-CoV-2 (confirmed by PCR) occurred in this person between March and December 2020. J gave up 7 bases and V 4 bases, and 12 bases lay outside the gene matches. The CDR3 runs to 15 residues. Germline CDR1 and CDR2: LGHNA and YSLEER. This record belongs to a study of vaccination effects on CD4 cells after COVID-19.

This specimen was CD4+ T cells from PBMCs cultured with SARS-CoV-2 spike peptides, taken before COVID-19 vaccination. The V gene is TRBV4-3, the J gene TRBJ1-2; 7 nucleotides match TRBD1. The sequence derives from a human donor who had a prior SARS-CoV-2 infection. CDR3 in amino acids: CASSPIPGGLGGYTF. In DNA, the CDR3 is TGCGCCAGCAGCCCGATACCAGGGGGGCTCGGTGGCTACACCTTC.